This TCR beta chain was captured by sequencing in a study of shared clonotypes between healthy human individuals. Findings and limits, study-wide: Genetic and exposure-history diversity was limited by the small donor number.

Some clones are missing from TCRdb's copy, which holds only in-frame ones; the method was immunoSEQ multiplex PCR. This table holds about 680,000 clones, just over 90% found once. Trimming at V came to 1 base and at J to 1 base, leaving 3 bases not matched to a gene. CDR1 is SGHRS, CDR2 YFSETQ, per germline. CDR3 size: 15 residues. Positively selected for CCR7, the CD45RO-negative cells used as naive CD8 cells excluded terminally differentiated effector memory CD45RA+ cells. This clone has just one count. The target antigen is unknown. The identical CDR3 is also encoded by other nucleotide sequences in the sample.

The sample consisted of naive CD8+ T cells sorted from blood. The clonotype was recovered from a man under 40 in good health. This chain uses TRBV5-1 with TRBJ2-7; 9 nucleotides line up with TRBD2. For the CDR3, the DNA is TGCGCCAGCAGCTTGTTTAGCGGGAGTTCCTACGAGCAGTACTTC. Its translation is CASSLFSGSSYEQYF.